The 25 T cell receptor beta chains presented below share a single source sample, sequenced in a study of blood T cells in healthy people across ages. Together with a sample-barcoded 5' primer, a J-beta primer mix was included in a second PCR lasting 7 to 11 cycles. TCRdb fed the 5' RACE reads into MiXCR, producing one record per CDR3 protein. The profile shows 1.5 million to 2 million distinct CDR3 sequences, roughly 32% of them singletons. Sequenced material: blood. The receptors were gathered from a young woman in good health.

This clonotype was found a few times. V is TRBV4-2 and J is TRBJ2-7; weak D call: TRBD2 (5 bases). Germline lookup yields CDR1 LGHNA and CDR2 YNFKEQ. CDR3 length: 17 residues. V lost 0 bases, J lost 0 bases, and 15 bases lay in between. This chain's CDR3 is CASSQDRASRLSYEQYF. DNA for the CDR3: TGTGCCAGCAGCCAAGATAGAGCTAGCCGACTCTCCTACGAGCAGTACTTC.

In this sample, this clonotype turned up a few times. The J gene is TRBJ2-1, the V gene TRBV5-1; maybe TRBD2 (6 bases). V was cut by 6 bases and J by 6 bases, with 19 bases left in between. Germline assignment: CDR1 SGHRS and CDR2 YFSETQ. This CDR3 has 15 amino acids. The CDR3 region has the DNA TGCGCCAGCACCTCGTCGGGGGAAGTGTTCAATGAGCAGTTCTTC. Protein sequence: CASTSSGEVFNEQFF.

Comment on this clonotype: A clone one base away is much larger, so this may be a read error. The rearrangement uses TRBV10-3 and TRBJ2-5, with D possibly matching TRBD2 (7 bases). In germline, CDR1 is ENHRY, CDR2 SYGVKD. This CDR3 is built from 15 residues. CDR3 sequence reads: CASSSYGGQGETQYF. The CDR3 region has the DNA TGTGCCAGCAGTTCATACGGGGGGCAGGGAGAGACCCAGTACTTC.

The rearrangement uses TRBV28 and TRBJ2-1; TRBD2 agrees at 9 bases. Per germline, CDR1 MDHEN and CDR2 SYDVKM. The CDR3 sequence is 13 residues long. The V segment lost 7 bases and the J segment 10 bases; nucleotides outside the gene matches: 8. CDR3 sequence reads: CASTSGTSYEQFF. The CDR3 nucleotides are TGTGCCAGCACTAGCGGGACCTCCTACGAGCAGTTCTTC.

This clonotype was seen a few times. This rearrangement joins TRBV6-1 to TRBJ2-5; D remains unclear. Trimming removed 7 bases at V and 2 bases at J, with 11 bases between. The germline CDR1 and CDR2 sequences are MNHNS and SASEGT. The length of the CDR3 is 13 residues. The CDR3 DNA follows: TGTGCCAGCACCCGTGAGTTACAAGAGACCCAGTACTTC. It codes for CASTRELQETQYF.

This clonotype occurred a few times. The chain has TRBV11-2 and TRBJ2-1; the D is unclear. Trimming removed 6 bases from V and 0 bases from J, with 12 bases in between. There are 15 residues in the CDR3. Germline CDR1 is SGHAT and CDR2 is FQNNGV. The CDR3 bases are TGTGCCAGCAGAAATACCATCGGCTCCTACAATGAGCAGTTCTTC. Encoded protein: CASRNTIGSYNEQFF. Using reference TRBV11-2 and TRBJ2-1 for the parts outside the CDR3, the full variable domain is EAGVAQSPRYKIIEKRQSVAFWCNPISGHATLYWYQQILGQGPKLLIQFQNNGVVDDSQLPKDRFSAERLKGVDSTLKIQPAKLEDSAVYLCASRNTIGSYNEQFFGPGTRLTVL.

J is TRBJ1-1 and V is TRBV29-1; 9 positions agree with TRBD1. After removal of 7 bases from V and 0 bases from J, the junction contained 6 bases not matched to a gene. There are 14 residues in the CDR3. CDR1 SQVTM and CDR2 ANQGSEA come from the germline V gene. CDR3 sequence: CSAETGGLNTEAFF. The CDR3 coding sequence is TGCAGCGCGGAAACAGGGGGCTTGAACACTGAAGCTTTCTTT.

The chain uses TRBV11-2 and TRBJ2-3; 7 bases fit TRBD2. The CDR3 totals 17 residues. Germline V gives CDR1 SGHAT, CDR2 FQNNGV. Trimming cost V 5 bases and J 1 base; bases outside gene matches: 12. Here the CDR3 DNA reads TGTGCCAGCAGCCCCACCGCAAGCGGGGCCGGCACAGATACGCAGTATTTT. Translating it yields CASSPTASGAGTDTQYF.

The V gene is TRBV20-1, the J gene TRBJ2-7; either TRBD1 or TRBD2 may fit D (5 bases each). Germline V gene sequence: CDR1 DFQATT, CDR2 SNEGSKA (reference sequence). V lost 2 bases and J 0 bases, leaving 14 bases between the germline ends. The length of the CDR3 is 15 residues. The CDR3 sequence: CSARLRDASSYEQYF. The CDR3 region has the DNA TGCAGTGCTAGACTCCGGGACGCCAGCTCCTACGAGCAGTACTTC.

This clonotype was detected a few times. The chain employs TRBV2 and TRBJ1-1; possible D gene TRBD1, 5 bases. CDR3 size: 13 residues. V lost 4 bases and J 10 bases, leaving 16 bases between the germline ends. The V gene's germline CDR1 is SNHLY and CDR2 FYNNEI. This chain's CDR3 is CASSASREKVAFF. The CDR3 DNA reads as TGTGCCAGCAGTGCCAGCAGGGAGAAGGTAGCTTTCTTT.

This clonotype occurred a few times. The chain couples TRBV5-6 to TRBJ2-1; 9 bases fit TRBD1. The germline gives CDR1 SGHDT, CDR2 YYEEEE. Trimming took 2 bases from V and 7 from J; bases not matched to a gene: 7. The CDR3 length is 15 residues. CDR3 in amino acids: CASSFGTGRGNEQFF. The CDR3 DNA reads TGTGCCAGCAGCTTCGGGACAGGGCGAGGAAATGAGCAGTTCTTC.

This chain links TRBV20-1 with TRBJ2-2; D is uncertain. The CDR3 loop spans 15 amino acids. Germline V gene data show CDR1 as DFQATT and CDR2 as SNEGSKA (reference sequence). Trimming pared 4 bases from V and 5 bases from J, leaving 17 bases between. The CDR3 is CSATPTSTMTGELFF. The CDR3, as DNA: TGCAGTGCTACTCCGACCAGTACAATGACCGGGGAGCTGTTTTTT.

This clonotype was seen more than once but under ten times. J is TRBJ2-1 and V is TRBV11-2; D is possibly TRBD1 (6 bases). Germline lookup yields CDR1 SGHAT and CDR2 FQNNGV. This CDR3 has 16 amino acids. Trimming left V 5 bases short and J 9 bases short, with 23 bases between. CDR3 nucleotide sequence: TGTGCCAGCAGCGGGTACAGGGTCGTGGGTCGAATTGAGCAGTTCTTC. It specifies CASSGYRVVGRIEQFF. Looking up the rest from reference TRBV11-2 and TRBJ2-1 gives the full variable domain: EAGVAQSPRYKIIEKRQSVAFWCNPISGHATLYWYQQILGQGPKLLIQFQNNGVVDDSQLPKDRFSAERLKGVDSTLKIQPAKLEDSAVYLCASSGYRVVGRIEQFFGPGTRLTVL.

The V call is TRBV9, the J call TRBJ2-1; 8 nucleotides align to TRBD1. The trim removed 3 bases at V and 3 bases at J, leaving 5 bases unmatched. The germline V gene encodes CDR1 SGDLS and CDR2 YYNGEE. The CDR3 is 15 amino acids. Here the CDR3 reads CASSDQGAYYNEQFF. Written as DNA, the CDR3 is TGTGCCAGCAGCGACCAGGGGGCGTACTACAATGAGCAGTTCTTC.

This clonotype was counted between two and nine times. The V and J genes are TRBV4-1 and TRBJ1-6, with TRBD1 matching 7 bases. V trimming: 4 bases; J trimming: 10 bases; junction bases outside the gene matches: 13. This CDR3 spans 16 amino acids. In germline, CDR1 is MGHRA, CDR2 YSYEKL. In DNA, the CDR3 is TGCGCCAGCAGCCCCAGTCGCCTCCAGGGGGGATCACCCCTCCACTTT. It codes for CASSPSRLQGGSPLHF.

This rearrangement joins TRBV7-9 to TRBJ2-3, with TRBD2 identical over 10 bases. The CDR3 is 16 residues long. J gave up 7 bases and V 4 bases, and 11 bases lay outside the gene matches. Germline-derived CDR1 and CDR2 are SEHNR and FQNEAQ (reference sequence). The CDR3 DNA follows: TGTGCCAGCAGCTCCGGCCAGCGGGAGGGCCCGAATACGCAGTATTTT. This gives the protein CASSSGQREGPNTQYF.

This clonotype came up a few times. The rearrangement joins TRBV7-2 to TRBJ2-5, with 8 bases that match TRBD1. Trimming cost V 5 bases and J 1 base; bases outside gene matches: 6. CDR1 SGHTA and CDR2 FQGNSA come from the germline V gene. The CDR3 covers 15 residues. In DNA form, the CDR3 reads TGTGCCAGCAGCCGAAACGGACAGGGCCAAGAGACCCAGTACTTC. It encodes CASSRNGQGQETQYF.

This clonotype has just a few counts. The chain has TRBV28 and TRBJ2-7; 11 bases line up with TRBD1. After removal of 2 bases from V and 5 bases from J, the junction contained 14 bases not matched to a gene. The CDR3 contains 18 residues. The germline V gene encodes CDR1 MDHEN and CDR2 SYDVKM. CDR3 in DNA: TGTGCCAGCAGTTTAGGGACAGGGGGTGGTAGCGGGAAACACGAGCAGTACTTC. This translates into CASSLGTGGGSGKHEQYF.

This chain links TRBV6-4 with TRBJ2-7, with 14 nucleotides matching TRBD2. The CDR3 length is 21 residues. V shed 2 bases, J shed 3 bases, and the junction held 18 bases outside the gene matches. Germline loops: CDR1 MRHNA, CDR2 SNTAGT. Written as DNA, the CDR3 is TGTGCCAGCAGTGACCGGCTCCGGCCGGGACTAGCGGGAGTAGAAAGCTACGAGCAGTACTTC. Its translation: CASSDRLRPGLAGVESYEQYF.

This clonotype was counted a few times. This chain uses TRBV27 with TRBJ1-6; TRBD1 matches 7 bases. Germline assignment: CDR1 MNHEY and CDR2 SMNVEV (reference sequence). The CDR3 runs 16 residues. J was trimmed by 10 bases and V by 6 bases; bases with no gene match: 15. CDR3 in amino acids: CASSRMDGTAGSPLHF. CDR3 coding DNA: TGTGCCAGCAGCCGAATGGACGGGACAGCAGGGTCACCCCTCCACTTT.

This clonotype was detected a few times. The CDR3 nucleotides are TGTGCCAGCAGGAAAGGTGGGACAGGGGAAGATACGCAGTATTTT. Translating it yields CASRKGGTGEDTQYF. V gene TRBV6-1 combines with J gene TRBJ2-3; 10 nucleotides agree with TRBD1. This CDR3 has 15 amino acids. V lost 6 bases, J lost 5 bases, and 8 bases stayed unmatched. Germline V gene lookup returns CDR1 MNHNS and CDR2 SASEGT.

This chain uses TRBV20-1 with TRBJ1-2, with 7 bases fitting TRBD1. CDR1 and CDR2 from the germline V gene are DFQATT and SNEGSKA (reference sequence). The ends lost 6 bases at V and 7 bases at J; junction bases unmatched: 14. This CDR3 has 14 residues. This chain's CDR3 is CSAKKQGKVGGYTF. The CDR3 region has the DNA TGCAGTGCCAAGAAACAGGGGAAGGTCGGTGGCTACACCTTC.

The sample holds a few counts of this clonotype. This chain joins TRBV20-1 and TRBJ2-7; 7 bases align to TRBD1. CDR3 length: 12 residues. The V segment lost 5 bases and the J segment 1 base; nucleotides outside the gene matches: 2. Looked up from germline, CDR1 is DFQATT and CDR2 is SNEGSKA (reference sequence). The CDR3: CSAEGQSYEQYF. For the CDR3, the DNA is TGCAGTGCTGAGGGACAGTCCTACGAGCAGTACTTC.

This clonotype was counted a few times. The CDR3 is CSARRLWQEGTQYF. CDR3 DNA: TGCAGTGCTAGGCGGCTTTGGCAAGAGGGTACGCAGTATTTT. The V gene is TRBV20-1, the J gene TRBJ2-3; possible D gene TRBD2, 5 bases. The CDR3 is 14 amino acids. The germline V and J ends were trimmed by 3 bases and 8 bases, with 18 bases remaining between them. CDR1 DFQATT and CDR2 SNEGSKA come from the germline V gene (reference sequence).

V is TRBV21-1 and J is TRBJ2-5; the table calls TRBD2, which could not be checked here. TRBV21-1 is deemed a pseudogene. The CDR3 has 16 residues. For the CDR3, the DNA is TGTGCCAGCAGAGAGATAGCGGGAGACCACCAAGAGACCCAGTACTTC. As protein: CASREIAGDHQETQYF.